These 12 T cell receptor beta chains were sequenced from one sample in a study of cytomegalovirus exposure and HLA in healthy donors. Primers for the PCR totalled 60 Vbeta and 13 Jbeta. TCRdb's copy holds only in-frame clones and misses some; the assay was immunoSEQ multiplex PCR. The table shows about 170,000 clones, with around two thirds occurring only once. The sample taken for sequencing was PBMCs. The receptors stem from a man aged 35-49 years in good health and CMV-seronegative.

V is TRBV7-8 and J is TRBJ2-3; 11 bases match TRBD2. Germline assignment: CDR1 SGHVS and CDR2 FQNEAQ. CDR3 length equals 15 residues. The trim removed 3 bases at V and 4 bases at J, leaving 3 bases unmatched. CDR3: CASSFPSGRPDTQYF. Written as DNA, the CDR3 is TGTGCCAGCAGCTTCCCTAGCGGGAGGCCAGATACGCAGTATTTT.

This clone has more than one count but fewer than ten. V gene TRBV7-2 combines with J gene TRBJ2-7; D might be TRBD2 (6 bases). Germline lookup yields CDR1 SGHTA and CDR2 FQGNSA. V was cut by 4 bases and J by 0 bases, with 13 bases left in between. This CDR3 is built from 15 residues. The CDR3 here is CASSSPEGTSYEQYF. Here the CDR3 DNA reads TGTGCCAGCAGCTCCCCGGAGGGTACCTCCTACGAGCAGTACTTC.

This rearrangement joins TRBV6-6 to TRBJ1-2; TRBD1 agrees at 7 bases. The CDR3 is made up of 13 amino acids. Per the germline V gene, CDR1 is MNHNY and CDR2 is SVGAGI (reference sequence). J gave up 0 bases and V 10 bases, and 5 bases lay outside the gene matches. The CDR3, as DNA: TGTGCCACCCGGGACAGTTCTAACTATGGCTACACCTTC. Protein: CATRDSSNYGYTF.

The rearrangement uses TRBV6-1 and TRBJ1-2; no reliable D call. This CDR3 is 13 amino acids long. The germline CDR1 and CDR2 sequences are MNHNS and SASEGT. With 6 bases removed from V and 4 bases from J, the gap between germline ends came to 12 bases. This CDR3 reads CASRESGGYGYTF. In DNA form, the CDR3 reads TGTGCCAGCAGGGAGTCCGGAGGCTATGGCTACACCTTC.

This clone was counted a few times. CDR3 in amino acids: CAISRTENIQYF. The CDR3 region has the DNA TGTGCCATCAGTCGGACAGAAAACATTCAGTACTTC. This chain connects TRBV10-3 to TRBJ2-4, with a possible D match to TRBD1 (6 bases). CDR1 is ENHRY and CDR2 is SYGVKD in the germline V gene. The CDR3 has 12 amino acids. Trimming cost V 5 bases and J 5 bases, with 7 bases left between them.

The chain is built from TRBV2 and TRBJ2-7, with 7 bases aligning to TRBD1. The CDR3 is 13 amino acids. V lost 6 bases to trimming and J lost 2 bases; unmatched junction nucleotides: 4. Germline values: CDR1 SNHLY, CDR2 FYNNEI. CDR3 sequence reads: CASRAGTAYEQYF. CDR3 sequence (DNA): TGTGCCAGCAGGGCCGGGACAGCCTACGAGCAGTACTTC.

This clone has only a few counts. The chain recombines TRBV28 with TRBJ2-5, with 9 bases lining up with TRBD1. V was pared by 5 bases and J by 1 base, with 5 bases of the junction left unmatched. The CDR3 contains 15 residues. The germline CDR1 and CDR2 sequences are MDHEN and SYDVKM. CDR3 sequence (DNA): TGTGCCAGCAGTGACAGGGGGAAGGGCCAAGAGACCCAGTACTTC. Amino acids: CASSDRGKGQETQYF.

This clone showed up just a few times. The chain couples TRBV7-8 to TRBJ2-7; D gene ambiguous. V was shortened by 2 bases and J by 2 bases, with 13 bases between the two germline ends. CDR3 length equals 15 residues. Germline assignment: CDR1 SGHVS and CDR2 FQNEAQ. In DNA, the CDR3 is TGTGCCAGCAGCTTAACTGTCCGCGCCACCTACGAGCAGTACTTC. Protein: CASSLTVRATYEQYF.

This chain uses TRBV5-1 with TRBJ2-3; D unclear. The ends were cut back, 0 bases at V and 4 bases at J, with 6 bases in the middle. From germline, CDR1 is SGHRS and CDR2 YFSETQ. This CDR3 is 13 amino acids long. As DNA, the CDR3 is TGCGCCAGCAGCTTGGGTCAGTCAGATACGCAGTATTTT. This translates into CASSLGQSDTQYF. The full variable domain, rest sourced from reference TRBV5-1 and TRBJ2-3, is KAGVTQTPRYLIKTRGQQVTLSCSPISGHRSVSWYQQTPGQGLQFLFEYFSETQRNKGNFPGRFSGRQFSNSRSEMNVSTLELGDSALYLCASSLGQSDTQYFGPGTRLTVL.

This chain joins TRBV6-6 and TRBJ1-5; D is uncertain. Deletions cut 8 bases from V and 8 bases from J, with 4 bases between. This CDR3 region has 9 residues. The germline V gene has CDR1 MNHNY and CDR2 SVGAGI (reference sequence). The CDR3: CASGEPQHF. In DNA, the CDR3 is TGTGCCAGCGGAGAGCCCCAGCATTTT.

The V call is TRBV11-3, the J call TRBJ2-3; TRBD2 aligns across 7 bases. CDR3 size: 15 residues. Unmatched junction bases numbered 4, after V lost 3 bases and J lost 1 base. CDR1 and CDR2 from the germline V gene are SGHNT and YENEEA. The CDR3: CASSLVAGGTDTQYF. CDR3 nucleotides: TGTGCCAGCAGCTTGGTCGCGGGGGGCACAGATACGCAGTATTTT.

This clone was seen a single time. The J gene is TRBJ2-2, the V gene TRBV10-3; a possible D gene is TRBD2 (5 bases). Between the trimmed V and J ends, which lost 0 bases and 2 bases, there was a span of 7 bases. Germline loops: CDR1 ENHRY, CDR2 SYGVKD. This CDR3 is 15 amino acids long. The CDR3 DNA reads TGTGCCATCAGTGAGTCTAGCGCAAACACCGGGGAGCTGTTTTTT. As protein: CAISESSANTGELFF.